This T cell receptor beta chain was found in a study of shared clonotypes between healthy human individuals. Study results and caveats: It was the non-shared clonotypes that had lower generation probabilities than clonotypes shared by all four donors.

In the original analysis: Without quality scores, immunoSEQ junctional reads could not be filtered like full-length reads. Profiled with immunoSEQ multiplex PCR; TCRdb holds only in-frame clones, not every one. V, J and clone size derive from that table, while D and trimming were established from the DNA sequence. The data show over 2 million clones, with about 95% seen just once and roughly 1% held by the top ten. A single count supports this clone. The antigen remains undetermined. Positively selected for CCR7, the CD45RO-negative cells used as naive CD8 cells excluded terminally differentiated effector memory CD45RA+ cells. Those who donated, Caucasian adults without exception, all lived in Nashville, Tennessee. The CDR3 is 17 residues long. The V gene's germline CDR1 is MGHRA and CDR2 YSYEKL. The V and J ends lost 1 base and 1 base, in that order; junction bases with no gene match: 5.

The sequenced material came from naive CD8+ T cells sorted from blood. The TCR originated in a man aged 18 to 29 in good health. The chain recombines TRBV4-1 with TRBJ2-3, with 10 bases matching TRBD2. CDR3: CASSQAGLAGGTDTQYF. The CDR3 DNA is TGCGCCAGCAGCCAAGCAGGGCTAGCGGGGGGCACAGATACGCAGTATTTT.